The 7 T cell receptor beta chains below were found in one sample sequenced in a study of T cell changes during pregnancy in multiple sclerosis. The assay was immunoSEQ multiplex PCR, and TCRdb's table has in-frame clones only and misses some. The sample contains 85,000 to 120,000 clones, roughly nine tenths of which appear only once. This specimen was peripheral blood, taken before pregnancy. The receptor set was obtained from a female donor with multiple sclerosis, enrolled in a pregnancy study.

This clone is a singleton in its sample. The chain combines TRBV25-1 with TRBJ1-3; 8 bases fit TRBD1. The CDR3 covers 15 residues. The ends lost 6 bases at V and 0 bases at J; junction bases unmatched: 4. Germline CDR1 MGHDK, CDR2 SYGVNS. The CDR3 is CASRETGGSGNTIYF. Written as DNA, the CDR3 is TGTGCCAGCAGAGAAACAGGGGGCTCTGGAAACACCATATATTTT.

The CDR3 reads CASSQTGNGNTIYF. DNA of the CDR3: TGCGCCAGCAGCCAGACAGGGAATGGAAACACCATATATTTT. The chain carries TRBV5-1 and TRBJ1-3; 7 bases line up with TRBD1. This CDR3 is built from 14 residues. In germline, CDR1 is SGHRS, CDR2 YFSETQ. V shed 4 bases, J shed 3 bases, and the junction held 4 bases outside the gene matches.

The chain carries TRBV4-3 and TRBJ2-3, with 7 bases lining up with TRBD1. The CDR3 covers 16 residues. The germline gives CDR1 LGHNA, CDR2 YSLEER. V lost 2 bases, J lost 6 bases, and 11 bases stayed unmatched. CDR3 residues: CASSQRGTDIRDTQYF. The CDR3 DNA reads TGCGCCAGCAGCCAAAGAGGGACAGATATACGGGATACGCAGTATTTT.

As regards this clone: One end of the junction varies from germline; a read error may be responsible. The chain links TRBV7-8 to TRBJ1-1, with 9 bases that match TRBD1. Germline V CDR1 and CDR2: SGHVS, FQNEAQ. This CDR3 spans 15 amino acids. The CDR3: CASSWLQGAQVEVFF. For the CDR3, the DNA is TGTGCCAGCAGCTGGTTACAGGGGGCGCAGGTTGAAGTTTTCTTT. Supplemented by reference TRBV7-8 and TRBJ1-1, the full variable domain reads GAGVSQSPRYKVAKRGQDVALRCDPISGHVSLFWYQQALGQGPEFLTYFQNEAQLDKSGLPSDRFFAERPEGSVSTLKIQRTQQEDSAVYLCASSWLQGAQVEVFFGQGTRLTVV.

This rearrangement joins TRBV6-7 to TRBJ1-6, with D tentatively TRBD1 (6 bases). TRBV6-7 is classed as an ORF, of uncertain function. This CDR3 spans 17 amino acids. Trimming left V 2 bases short and J 5 bases short, with 16 bases between. Here the CDR3 DNA reads TGTGCCAGCAGTTACCCAAACAGGGCTAGTGATAATTCACCCCTCCACTTT. This gives the protein CASSYPNRASDNSPLHF.

The V gene is TRBV4-1, the J gene TRBJ1-4, with TRBD1 matching over 9 bases. Trimming at V came to 0 bases and at J to 5 bases, leaving 1 base not matched to a gene. Germline values: CDR1 MGHRA, CDR2 YSYEKL. CDR3 size: 15 residues. CDR3 residues: CASSQDGTGNEKLFF. In nucleotides, the CDR3 is TGCGCCAGCAGCCAAGATGGGACAGGGAATGAAAAACTGTTTTTT.

The chain has TRBV5-1 and TRBJ1-4, with TRBD1 matching 7 bases. The CDR3 is made up of 13 amino acids. After removal of 5 bases from V and 4 bases from J, the junction contained 2 bases not matched to a gene. Germline values: CDR1 SGHRS, CDR2 YFSETQ. CDR3 in amino acids: CASRGTVNEKLFF. The CDR3 DNA reads as TGCGCCAGCAGAGGGACAGTTAATGAAAAACTGTTTTTT.